Listed here are 22 T cell receptor beta chains from one sample, sequenced in a study of T cell repertoires in cytomegalovirus infection. TCRdb ran MiXCR on the reads and lists one entry per CDR3 protein. The data contain 900,000 to 950,000 distinct CDR3 sequences, roughly 31% of them singletons. Antigen specificity for these receptors is unknown. The material was cultured CD8+ T cells from PBMCs, obtained from culture after CMV antigen stimulation. The source of these receptors is a human donor in good health (CMV status not recorded). Some clones in this sample may be carry-over from other donors' samples.

The genes are TRBV28 and TRBJ1-2; weak D call: TRBD1 (5 bases). Germline CDR1 and CDR2: MDHEN and SYDVKM. The V and J ends lost 8 bases and 0 bases respectively, with 16 bases between them. This CDR3 is built from 15 residues. This chain's CDR3 is CASGVQELANYGYTF. As DNA, the CDR3 is TGTGCCAGCGGAGTACAGGAGTTAGCTAACTATGGCTACACCTTC.

This clonotype was recorded many times. The chain links TRBV7-9 to TRBJ1-4; D uncertain. CDR3 length: 14 amino acids. Germline CDR1 is SEHNR and CDR2 is FQNEAQ (reference sequence). Trimming cost V 0 bases and J 3 bases, with 5 bases left between them. CDR3 loop: CASSLAGANEKLFF. The CDR3, as DNA: TGTGCCAGCAGCTTAGCTGGGGCTAATGAAAAACTGTTTTTT.

The J gene is TRBJ2-6, the V gene TRBV29-1; D is undetermined. V lost 6 bases and J 2 bases, leaving 11 bases between the germline ends. The germline CDR1 and CDR2 sequences are SQVTM and ANQGSEA. CDR3 length: 14 amino acids. CDR3 nucleotides: TGCAGCGTAGCCCCCCGGGCTGGGGCCAACGTCCTGACTTTC. This translates into CSVAPRAGANVLTF. Full variable domain (missing parts from reference TRBV29-1 and TRBJ2-6): SAVISQKPSRDICQRGTSLTIQCQVDSQVTMMFWYRQQPGQSLTLIATANQGSEATYESGFVIDKFPISRPNLTFSTLTVSNMSPEDSSIYLCSVAPRAGANVLTFGAGSRLTVL.

The rearrangement uses TRBV6-6 and TRBJ2-7, with a weak D call TRBD1 (6 bases). Germline loops: CDR1 MNHNY, CDR2 SVGAGI (reference sequence). The CDR3 totals 13 residues. The V and J ends lost 8 bases and 4 bases respectively, with 15 bases between them. The CDR3 DNA reads TGTGCCAGCGAGACAGGTACATTATACGAGCAGTACTTC. The encoded protein is CASETGTLYEQYF.

Only a few counts were recorded for this clonotype. CDR3: CASSFWGRTNEKLFF. The CDR3 region has the DNA TGTGCCAGCAGTTTCTGGGGGAGGACTAATGAAAAACTGTTTTTT. The chain combines TRBV28 with TRBJ1-4, with a weak D call TRBD1 (5 bases). Germline CDR1 and CDR2: MDHEN and SYDVKM. Trimming took off 3 bases at V and 2 bases at J, with 10 bases between the two ends. The CDR3 sequence is 15 residues long.

The table lists this clonotype with a few counts. The V call is TRBV5-6, the J call TRBJ2-5, with TRBD2 matching over 12 bases. With V trimmed by 3 bases and J by 7 bases, 4 bases remained unmatched. The germline V gene has CDR1 SGHDT and CDR2 YYEEEE. This CDR3 has 14 amino acids. The chain's CDR3 is CASSSPTSGGTQYF. CDR3 coding DNA: TGTGCCAGCAGCTCCCCGACTAGCGGGGGGACCCAGTACTTC.

V gene TRBV25-1 combines with J gene TRBJ2-1; 8 positions match TRBD2. The junction had 8 bases not matched to a gene; V was cut back by 4 bases and J by 6 bases. CDR3 length equals 15 residues. Germline V gene data show CDR1 as MGHDK and CDR2 as SYGVNS. The CDR3 here is CASSVRGGRANEQFF. CDR3 nucleotide sequence: TGTGCCAGCAGTGTCCGCGGGGGGAGAGCCAATGAGCAGTTCTTC. Complete variable domain (other parts from reference TRBV25-1 and TRBJ2-1): EADIYQTPRYLVIGTGKKITLECSQTMGHDKMYWYQQDPGMELHLIHYSYGVNSTEKGDLSSESTVSRIRTEHFPLTLESARPSHTSQYLCASSVRGGRANEQFFGPGTRLTVL.

This clonotype was detected only a few times. The V and J genes are TRBV7-9 and TRBJ2-5; 7 positions match TRBD1. Per the germline V gene, CDR1 is SEHNR and CDR2 is FQNEAQ (reference sequence). J was trimmed by 3 bases and V by 9 bases; bases with no gene match: 1. The CDR3 covers 11 residues. The CDR3 here is CASTGEETQYF. DNA for the CDR3: TGTGCCAGTACAGGGGAAGAGACCCAGTACTTC.

Only a few counts were recorded for this clonotype. The chain links TRBV6-2 or TRBV6-3 to TRBJ1-5, with TRBD1 as a possible D gene (6 bases). Trimming shortened V by 6 bases and J by 5 bases, and 14 bases separated the two germline ends. The CDR3 length is 14 residues. The V gene's germline CDR1 is MNHEY and CDR2 SVGEGT. The CDR3 is CASRFRGGDQPQHF. DNA of the CDR3: TGTGCCAGCAGATTCAGGGGAGGCGATCAGCCCCAGCATTTT.

This clonotype has more than one count but fewer than ten. This chain connects TRBV7-8 to TRBJ1-1, with 7 positions matching TRBD1. V was clipped by 3 bases and J by 8 bases; unmatched bases: 6. The CDR3 length is 13 residues. Germline V gene data show CDR1 as SGHVS and CDR2 as FQNEAQ. The CDR3 DNA follows: TGTGCCAGCAGCTTCGGGAGGACAGGCGAAGCTTTCTTT. This sequence encodes CASSFGRTGEAFF.

The chain is built from TRBV6-5 and TRBJ1-1; TRBD1 agrees at 10 bases. J lost 1 base, V lost 2 bases, and 7 bases had no gene match. The CDR3 is made up of 17 amino acids. Germline CDR1 is MNHEY and CDR2 is SVGAGI. The CDR3 region is CASSYPRQGAPNTEAFF. As DNA, the CDR3 is TGTGCCAGCAGTTACCCCCGACAGGGGGCCCCGAACACTGAAGCTTTCTTT.

This clonotype was found many times. This chain uses TRBV7-9 with TRBJ2-1, with 10 bases that match TRBD2. V gave up 6 bases and J gave up 5 bases; unmatched junction bases: 10. The CDR3 loop spans 16 amino acids. CDR1 and CDR2 from the germline V gene are SEHNR and FQNEAQ (reference sequence). The CDR3 DNA reads TGTGCCAGCAGTCTCACCCTAGCGGGGGCCAACAATGAGCAGTTCTTC. Translation gives CASSLTLAGANNEQFF.

The chain joins TRBV4-1 to TRBJ1-2; 8 nucleotides line up with TRBD1. Germline assignment: CDR1 MGHRA and CDR2 YSYEKL. CDR3 size: 14 residues. V dropped 2 bases and J dropped 3; count of bases not matched to a gene: 2. The CDR3 nucleotides are TGCGCCAGCAGCCAAAAACAGGGGGACTATGGCTACACCTTC. Residues: CASSQKQGDYGYTF.

The chain joins TRBV19 to TRBJ2-2; D is unresolved. With 4 bases removed from V and 6 bases from J, the gap between germline ends came to 18 bases. Germline lookup yields CDR1 LNHDA and CDR2 SQIVND (reference sequence). CDR3 size: 16 residues. The CDR3 DNA reads TGTGCCAGTAGTACGGCAGGCCCCCCTGCCTCCGGGGAGCTGTTTTTT. Its translation: CASSTAGPPASGELFF.

This clonotype came up a few times. The V call is TRBV28, the J call TRBJ1-5; 8 bases map to TRBD1. Germline V CDR1 and CDR2: MDHEN, SYDVKM. The CDR3 length is 12 residues. V was clipped by 10 bases and J by 5 bases; unmatched bases: 4. CDR3: CANGQGYQPQHF. DNA of the CDR3: TGTGCCAACGGACAGGGATATCAGCCCCAGCATTTT.

This clonotype appeared many times. The J gene is TRBJ1-6, the V gene TRBV7-2; TRBD1 agrees at 9 bases. Germline V gives CDR1 SGHTA, CDR2 FQGNSA. V dropped 4 bases and J dropped 0; count of bases not matched to a gene: 19. This CDR3 region has 22 residues. The CDR3 protein is CASSYSYYRDRDRISYNSPLHF. For the CDR3, the DNA is TGTGCCAGCAGCTACAGCTATTACCGGGACAGGGACCGCATCTCCTATAATTCACCCCTCCACTTT.

This clonotype has at least ten counts. The J gene is TRBJ2-7, the V gene TRBV7-6; the D is unclear. The CDR3 is 15 amino acids. V was pared by 4 bases and J by 1 base, with 14 bases between. Germline CDR1 is SGHVS and CDR2 is FNYEAQ. This chain's CDR3 is CASSSEWAGSYEQYF. CDR3 nucleotide sequence: TGTGCCAGCAGCTCCGAGTGGGCAGGTTCCTACGAGCAGTACTTC.

Notes on this clonotype: With a much larger clone just one base away, this may be a read error. The V call is TRBV7-2, the J call TRBJ2-7, with D unclear. CDR1 is SGHTA and CDR2 is FQGNSA in the germline V gene. The CDR3 covers 13 residues. The CDR3 sequence: CASNLNPTYEQYF. Here the CDR3 DNA reads TGTGCCAGCAACTTAAATCCTACCTACGAGCAGTACTTC.

The V call is TRBV25-1, the J call TRBJ1-3, with D perhaps matching TRBD1 (5 bases). Germline V lookup: CDR1 MGHDK, CDR2 SYGVNS. The V end was cut by 0 bases, the J end by 8 bases, with 23 bases between. This CDR3 comprises 18 residues. The CDR3 spells CASSEYLWRDGFMDTIYF. CDR3 sequence (DNA): TGTGCCAGCAGTGAATATCTATGGAGGGACGGGTTTATGGACACCATATATTTT.

For this clonotype: This clone may be a read error of a much larger clone one base away. The chain links TRBV5-1 to TRBJ2-2; no definite D call. This CDR3 contains 12 residues. Germline CDR1 is SGHRS and CDR2 is YFSETQ. The CDR3 DNA is TGTGCCAGCAGCTTGCGAAGCGGGGAGCTGTTTTTT. This codes for CASSLRSGELFF.

This clonotype was counted at least ten times. In nucleotides, the CDR3 is TGTGCCAGCAGTTACTCCGGACACCAGATAACCTACGAGCAGTACGTC. It specifies CASSYSGHQITYEQYV. The chain is built from TRBV6-2 or TRBV6-3 and TRBJ2-7; perhaps TRBD1 as D (5 bases). CDR3 size: 16 residues. The V end was cut by 0 bases, the J end by 2 bases, with 14 bases between. Germline V gene lookup returns CDR1 MNHEY and CDR2 SVGEGT.

The chain joins TRBV6-5 to TRBJ2-2; no firm D call. The CDR3 contains 16 residues. Germline V gene sequence: CDR1 MNHEY, CDR2 SVGAGI. With 5 bases removed from V and 5 bases from J, the gap between germline ends came to 18 bases. Written as DNA, the CDR3 is TGTGCCAGCAGTCCGCAGCAGGAACCTGGAACCGGGGAGCTGTTTTTT. This translates into CASSPQQEPGTGELFF.